One and the same sample provided the 27 T cell receptor beta chains below, sequenced in a study of T-cell reconstitution after alpha-beta-depleted transplantation in children. Unique molecular identifiers were used to barcode this TCRbeta library. Using its own MiXCR run on the PCR reads, TCRdb lists one record per CDR3 protein. This table has hundreds of thousands of distinct CDR3 sequences, under 9.5% appearing once. The sample here was PBMCs, mostly from graft donor cells, taken 180 days after TCRalphabeta/CD19-depleted stem cell transplant. Receptors were obtained from a male patient younger than 18 who had a stem cell transplant for acute lymphoblastic leukemia, so the T cells may come from the graft donor.

In its sample, this clonotype was seen many times. The rearrangement uses TRBV29-1 and TRBJ2-7; TRBD1 agrees at 9 bases. Trimming took 6 bases from V and 3 from J; bases not matched to a gene: 6. The CDR3 extends over 13 amino acids. Looked up from germline, CDR1 is SQVTM and CDR2 is ANQGSEA. The CDR3 loop is CSVKDRGDYEQYF. Here the CDR3 DNA reads TGCAGCGTCAAGGACAGGGGAGACTACGAGCAGTACTTC.

This clonotype was detected ten times or more. V usage is TRBV28 and J usage is TRBJ2-3, with D uncertain. Trimming stripped 3 bases from V and 3 bases from J, with 10 bases between. From germline, CDR1 is MDHEN and CDR2 SYDVKM. This CDR3 contains 14 residues. CDR3 region: CASSFATSTDTQYF. For the CDR3, the DNA is TGTGCCAGCAGTTTCGCCACTTCGACAGATACGCAGTATTTT.

This clonotype came up many times. The V and J genes are TRBV2 and TRBJ2-3; 9 bases are a match to TRBD2. The J segment lost 0 bases and the V segment lost 6 bases, leaving 4 bases of the junction unmatched. Per the germline V gene, CDR1 is SNHLY and CDR2 is FYNNEI. This CDR3 is built from 15 residues. CDR3 region: CASRQGLASTDTQYF. CDR3 coding DNA: TGTGCCAGCAGACAAGGACTAGCGAGCACAGATACGCAGTATTTT. Based on the CDR3 plus reference TRBV2 and TRBJ2-3, the full variable domain is EPEVTQTPSHQVTQMGQEVILRCVPISNHLYFYWYRQILGQKVEFLVSFYNNEISEKSEIFDDQFSVERPDGSNFTLKIRSTKLEDSAMYFCASRQGLASTDTQYFGPGTRLTVL.

This clonotype has a count of ten or more. This chain uses TRBV19 with TRBJ1-1, with D uncertain. Per the germline V gene, CDR1 is LNHDA and CDR2 is SQIVND (reference sequence). The CDR3 sequence is 16 residues long. Trimming cost V 0 bases and J 1 base, with 12 bases left between them. The chain's CDR3 is CASSIDWEQKNTEAFF. DNA of the CDR3: TGTGCCAGTAGTATAGATTGGGAACAGAAGAACACTGAAGCTTTCTTT.

Many counts were recorded for this clonotype. This sequence joins TRBV12-3 or TRBV12-4 and TRBJ2-5, with a tentative D call TRBD2 (7 bases). Trimming took 10 bases from V and 4 from J, leaving 19 bases between them. This CDR3 has 14 amino acids. The CDR3 nucleotides read TGTGCCACCTCGACTCGGGGGGCCGGAGAGACCCAGTACTTC. It encodes CATSTRGAGETQYF.

This clonotype was observed many times. The chain employs TRBV7-9 and TRBJ1-1, with TRBD1 matching 9 bases. V lost 1 base to trimming and J lost 4 bases; unmatched junction nucleotides: 4. The CDR3 consists of 15 residues. CDR1 and CDR2 (germline): SEHNR, FQNEAQ (reference sequence). The CDR3 bases are TGTGCCAGCAGCTTAGGACAGGGGGAAGGCACTGAAGCTTTCTTT. Amino acid sequence: CASSLGQGEGTEAFF.

In its sample, this clonotype was seen many times. The chain combines TRBV7-3 with TRBJ2-1; possible D gene TRBD2, 6 bases. The germline V gene has CDR1 SGHTA and CDR2 FQGTGA. The V end lost 5 bases, the J end lost 4 bases, and 12 bases lay between the germline ends. There are 14 residues in the CDR3. The CDR3 bases are TGTGCCAGCAGCCCGCGGGACGGGTACAATGAGCAGTTCTTC. Amino acid sequence: CASSPRDGYNEQFF.

The chain joins TRBV7-2 to TRBJ2-5, with 12 bases identical to TRBD2. The V segment lost 3 bases and the J segment 3 bases; nucleotides outside the gene matches: 14. Germline V gene data show CDR1 as SGHTA and CDR2 as FQGNSA. CDR3 length equals 19 residues. CDR3 protein: CASSFPWGLAGGPEETQYF. The CDR3 DNA reads TGTGCCAGCAGCTTCCCCTGGGGCCTAGCGGGGGGGCCGGAAGAGACCCAGTACTTC.

This clonotype has a handful of counts. The chain uses TRBV19 and TRBJ2-7; maybe TRBD2 (6 bases). This CDR3 contains 13 residues. Germline loops: CDR1 LNHDA, CDR2 SQIVND (reference sequence). V gave up 10 bases and J gave up 5 bases, with 18 bases separating them. DNA of the CDR3: TGTGCCACCGGGAGCTCCTTTGCGGACGAGCAGTACTTC. This translates into CATGSSFADEQYF.

This clonotype was detected ten times or more. V gene TRBV12-3 or TRBV12-4 combines with J gene TRBJ2-7; weak D call: TRBD2 (6 bases). Trimming removed 6 bases at V and 0 bases at J, with 12 bases between. The CDR3 spans 14 residues. Here the CDR3 reads CASSPLAYSYEQYF. CDR3 DNA: TGTGCCAGCAGCCCCCTAGCGTACTCCTACGAGCAGTACTTC.

In its sample, this clonotype was seen many times. This sequence joins TRBV18 and TRBJ2-1; 8 bases map to TRBD1. The CDR3 contains 16 residues. The J segment lost 9 bases and the V segment lost 1 base, leaving 11 bases of the junction unmatched. The germline CDR1 and CDR2 sequences are KGHSH and LQKENI. The CDR3: CASSPRTGQGYAEQFF. The CDR3 region has the DNA TGTGCCAGCTCACCACGAACCGGACAGGGCTATGCTGAGCAGTTCTTC.

This clonotype was detected many times. This chain links TRBV24-1 with TRBJ2-5; no clear D gene. Germline CDR1 is KGHDR and CDR2 is SFDVKD. Trimming took off 0 bases at V and 3 bases at J, with 4 bases between the two ends. The CDR3 is 13 amino acids. The CDR3 here is CATSDLREETQYF. CDR3 sequence (DNA): TGTGCCACCAGTGATTTGAGGGAAGAGACCCAGTACTTC.

There are many counts of this clonotype. The chain employs TRBV10-2 and TRBJ1-6, with 7 bases fitting TRBD1. Germline V gene lookup returns CDR1 WSHSY and CDR2 SAAADI. The length of the CDR3 is 15 residues. Unmatched junction bases numbered 12, after V lost 7 bases and J lost 9 bases. The CDR3 reads CASISTGPVLSPLHF. The CDR3 DNA sequence: TGCGCCAGCATTTCGACAGGGCCCGTCCTTTCACCCCTCCACTTT.

This clonotype appeared many times. The J gene is TRBJ2-5, the V gene TRBV20-1, with D uncertain. The CDR3 is 10 amino acids. Trimming removed 7 bases at V and 5 bases at J, with 8 bases between. The germline CDR1 and CDR2 sequences are DFQATT and SNEGSKA (reference sequence). The CDR3 bases are TGCAGTGTAGGCGTCGAGACCCAGTACTTC. Protein sequence: CSVGVETQYF.

This clonotype occurred many times. The chain couples TRBV24-1 to TRBJ2-5, with D perhaps assigned TRBD1 or TRBD2 (6 bases each). CDR1 is KGHDR and CDR2 is SFDVKD in the germline V gene. The V end was cut by 5 bases, the J end by 3 bases, with 12 bases between. This CDR3 has 14 amino acids. CDR3 in DNA: TGTGCCACCAGTGGGGTGGGGGGCGAAGAGACCCAGTACTTC. Translating it yields CATSGVGGEETQYF.

In this sample, this clonotype turned up many times. The V call is TRBV29-1, the J call TRBJ2-1; D gene uncertain. The CDR3 is made up of 10 amino acids. The V gene lost 6 bases and the J gene lost 6 bases, with 6 bases spanning the gap. In germline, CDR1 is SQVTM, CDR2 ANQGSEA. The CDR3 here is CSVVGNEQFF. CDR3 nucleotide sequence: TGCAGCGTGGTAGGCAATGAGCAGTTCTTC.

This clonotype appeared many times. The chain joins TRBV5-1 to TRBJ2-7; 12 positions agree with TRBD2. Looked up from germline, CDR1 is SGHRS and CDR2 is YFSETQ. This CDR3 has 14 amino acids. V shed 8 bases and J 4 bases; nucleotides not matched to a gene: 7. The CDR3 DNA is TGCGCCAGTCACGCCGGGACTAGCGGGTACGAGCAGTACTTC. Translation: CASHAGTSGYEQYF.

Many counts were recorded for this clonotype. The chain recombines TRBV5-1 with TRBJ2-1, with 13 bases aligning to TRBD2. In germline, CDR1 is SGHRS, CDR2 YFSETQ. With V trimmed by 5 bases and J by 4 bases, 6 bases remained unmatched. This CDR3 region has 16 residues. CDR3 protein: CASSWTSGGPYNEQFF. The CDR3 nucleotides read TGCGCCAGCAGTTGGACTAGCGGGGGACCTTACAATGAGCAGTTCTTC.

The chain joins TRBV12-5 to TRBJ2-5; 9 nucleotides agree with TRBD2. The CDR3 loop spans 17 amino acids. V was clipped by 0 bases and J by 5 bases; unmatched bases: 10. CDR1 is LGHNT, CDR2 FRNRAP, per germline. CDR3 in amino acids: CASGLVLHSAGGETQYF. The CDR3 DNA follows: TGTGCTAGTGGTTTGGTACTCCACTCGGCGGGGGGGGAGACCCAGTACTTC.

This clonotype was recorded at least ten times. The J gene is TRBJ2-1, the V gene TRBV28; no firm D call. Trimming left V 6 bases short and J 5 bases short, with 5 bases between. In germline, CDR1 is MDHEN, CDR2 SYDVKM. The CDR3 extends over 11 amino acids. The DNA for the CDR3 is TGTGCCAGCAGGGAAAACAATGAGCAGTTCTTC. It translates to CASRENNEQFF.

The gene calls are TRBV6-1 and TRBJ1-1; the D gene is possibly TRBD1 (5 bases). In germline, CDR1 is MNHNS, CDR2 SASEGT. The V gene lost 4 bases and the J gene lost 1 base, with 10 bases spanning the gap. The CDR3 spans 14 residues. The CDR3 region is CASSVKGRNTEAFF. The CDR3 DNA reads TGTGCCAGCAGTGTAAAGGGGAGGAACACTGAAGCTTTCTTT.

This clonotype has only a few counts. This rearrangement joins TRBV18 to TRBJ1-6, with 9 bases matching TRBD1. Per germline, CDR1 KGHSH and CDR2 LQKENI. Trimming at V came to 3 bases and at J to 7 bases, leaving 7 bases not matched to a gene. The CDR3 runs to 16 residues. CDR3 nucleotides: TGTGCCAGCTCACCGACATCCGGGACAGGGAATTCACCCCTCCACTTT. This encodes CASSPTSGTGNSPLHF.

This clonotype was recorded many times. The chain uses TRBV12-3 or TRBV12-4 and TRBJ1-4; D might be TRBD1 (6 bases). V dropped 6 bases and J dropped 0 bases, with 14 bases sitting between them. The CDR3 spans 16 residues. The CDR3 DNA sequence: TGTGCCAGCAGAGACGGACAGCTTGCAACTAATGAAAAACTGTTTTTT. This sequence encodes CASRDGQLATNEKLFF.

This clonotype came up many times. This chain uses TRBV5-1 with TRBJ2-7; no definite D call. V lost 0 bases, J lost 9 bases, and 13 bases lay in between. Germline CDR1 reads SGHRS; CDR2 reads YFSETQ. The CDR3 consists of 13 residues. The DNA for the CDR3 is TGCGCCAGCAGCTTGGATGATCCCAAGGGGCAGTACTTC. Its protein product is CASSLDDPKGQYF.

This clonotype has a handful of counts. This sequence joins TRBV28 and TRBJ1-4; no definite D call. In germline, CDR1 is MDHEN, CDR2 SYDVKM. The V and J ends lost 3 bases and 0 bases respectively, with 8 bases between them. The CDR3 sequence is 15 residues long. The CDR3 here is CASSFAGATNEKLFF. The CDR3 coding sequence is TGTGCCAGCAGTTTTGCCGGTGCAACTAATGAAAAACTGTTTTTT.

In this sample, this clonotype turned up a few times. The chain employs TRBV7-9 and TRBJ2-7; TRBD2 aligns across 13 bases. Germline V gene sequence: CDR1 SEHNR, CDR2 FQNEAQ (reference sequence). The CDR3 length is 16 residues. With 5 bases clipped from V and 3 bases from J, the junction kept 7 bases outside the gene matches. The CDR3 loop reads CASSRTSGGRYYEQYF. CDR3 in DNA: TGTGCCAGCAGCAGGACTAGCGGGGGAAGGTACTACGAGCAGTACTTC. The whole variable domain, remainder taken from reference TRBV7-9 and TRBJ2-7, is DTGVSQNPRHKITKRGQNVTFRCDPISEHNRLYWYRQTLGQGPEFLTYFQNEAQLEKSRLLSDRFSAERPKGSFSTLEIQRTEQGDSAMYLCASSRTSGGRYYEQYFGPGTRLTVT.

There are many counts of this clonotype. The rearrangement uses TRBV6-5 and TRBJ2-5; TRBD1 or TRBD2 may be the D gene (5 bases each). The CDR3 spans 14 residues. V was trimmed by 7 bases and J by 2 bases, leaving 14 bases between them. Germline CDR1 is MNHEY and CDR2 is SVGAGI. For the CDR3, the DNA is TGTGCCAGCATGCTTACGGGACCGCAAGAGACCCAGTACTTC. It codes for CASMLTGPQETQYF.